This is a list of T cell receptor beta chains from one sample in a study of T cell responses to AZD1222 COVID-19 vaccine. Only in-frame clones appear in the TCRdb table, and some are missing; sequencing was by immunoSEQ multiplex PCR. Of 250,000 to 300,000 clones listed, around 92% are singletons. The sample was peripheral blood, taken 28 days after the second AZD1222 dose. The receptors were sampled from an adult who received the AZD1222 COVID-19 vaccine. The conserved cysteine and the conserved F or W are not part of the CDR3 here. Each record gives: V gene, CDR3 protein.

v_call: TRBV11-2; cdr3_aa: ASSLRGGLAGNEQF
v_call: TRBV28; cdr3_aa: ASRSSTDTQY
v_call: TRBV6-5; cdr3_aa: ASSTAGGRTGELF
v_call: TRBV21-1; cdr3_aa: ASSNWDNQETQY
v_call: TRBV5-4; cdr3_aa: ASSLEENYGYT
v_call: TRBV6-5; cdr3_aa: ASDSGPDRDGIQY
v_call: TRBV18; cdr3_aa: ASSPTADQPQH
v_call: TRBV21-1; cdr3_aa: ASSKIEDKGGYT
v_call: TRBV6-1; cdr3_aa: ASSDEGKGTEAF
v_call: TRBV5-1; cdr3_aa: ASSGGQGATDGYT
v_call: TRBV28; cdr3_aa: ASETGGGTGELF
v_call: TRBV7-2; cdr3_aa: ASSDYTGASGEQY
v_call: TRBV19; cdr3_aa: ASSPNRAEAF
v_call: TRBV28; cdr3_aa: ASSLPGMWEQY